This entry describes one TCR beta chain. Its antigen is unknown. The data stem from a study of cytomegalovirus exposure and HLA in healthy donors. Trimming took off 7 bases at V and 0 bases at J, with 10 bases between the two ends. The CDR3 consists of 14 residues. Per the germline V gene, CDR1 is MNHEY and CDR2 is SMNVEV (reference sequence). The study ran its PCR with 60 Vbeta and 13 Jbeta primers. TCRdb keeps only in-frame clones here, not all; method: immunoSEQ multiplex PCR. The sample carries 90,000 to 120,000 clones, around three quarters recorded once. Findings of the study overall: Rarity marked most TCR sequences, yet some public TCRs occurred in many donors.

The source material was PBMCs. The TCR sequence derives from a woman younger than 35 in good health and CMV-seropositive. J is TRBJ1-5 and V is TRBV27; D perhaps matches TRBD1 (5 bases). The CDR3 DNA sequence: TGTGCCAGCAACCCGGGGGGTAGCAATCAGCCCCAGCATTTT. It yields the protein CASNPGGSNQPQHF.